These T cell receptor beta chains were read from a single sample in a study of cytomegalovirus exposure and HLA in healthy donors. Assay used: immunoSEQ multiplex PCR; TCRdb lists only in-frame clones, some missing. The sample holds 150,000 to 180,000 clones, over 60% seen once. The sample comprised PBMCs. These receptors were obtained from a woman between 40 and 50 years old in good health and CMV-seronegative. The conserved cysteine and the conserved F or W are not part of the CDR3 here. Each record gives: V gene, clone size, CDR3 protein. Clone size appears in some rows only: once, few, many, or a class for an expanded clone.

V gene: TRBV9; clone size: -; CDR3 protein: ASSVHRTRQGEQY
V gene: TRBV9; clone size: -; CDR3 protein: ASSVAVNYGYT
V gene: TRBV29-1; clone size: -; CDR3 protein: SVGQWRAEAF
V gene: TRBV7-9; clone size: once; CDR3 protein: ASSLFQGGEQY
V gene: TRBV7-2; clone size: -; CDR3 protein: ASSRTVVNSPLH
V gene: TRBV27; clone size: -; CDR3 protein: ASRRYRPRGTDTQY
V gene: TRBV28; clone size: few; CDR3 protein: ASRETTGVYEQY
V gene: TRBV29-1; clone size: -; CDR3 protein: SVFSGGTEAF
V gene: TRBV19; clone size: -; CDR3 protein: AASRQLTNEKLF
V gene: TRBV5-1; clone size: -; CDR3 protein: ASSHIRLREGSEAF
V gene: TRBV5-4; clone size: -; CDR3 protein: ASSLPKKTQY
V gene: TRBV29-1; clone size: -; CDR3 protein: SVEPQGQHGYT
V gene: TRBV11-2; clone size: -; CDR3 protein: ASSSSNEKLF
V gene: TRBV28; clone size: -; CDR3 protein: ASSLRKTGNTIY
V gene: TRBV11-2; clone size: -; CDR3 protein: ASSFRRVTEAF
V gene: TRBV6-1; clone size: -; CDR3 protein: ASSEMDKGPYNEQF
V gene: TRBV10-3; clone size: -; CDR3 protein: AIQLAGEDTQY
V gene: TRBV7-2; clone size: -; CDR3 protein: ASSLGGRDADTQY
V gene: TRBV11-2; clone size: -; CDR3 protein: ASSYSGGLNYGYT
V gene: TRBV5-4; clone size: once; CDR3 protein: ASSEPFGGRAGTGELF
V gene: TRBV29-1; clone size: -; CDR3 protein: SVENWPGQETQY
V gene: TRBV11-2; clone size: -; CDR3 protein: ASRQQGLHTEAF
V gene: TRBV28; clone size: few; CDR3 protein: ASSGGARGSNQPQH
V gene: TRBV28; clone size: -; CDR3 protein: ASTVEGTDSNQPQH
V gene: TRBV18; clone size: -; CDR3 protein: ASSRRGSTRGTEAF
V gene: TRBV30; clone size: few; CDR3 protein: AWSLGSDTQY
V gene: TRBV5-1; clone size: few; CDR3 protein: ASRPSWDYTEAF
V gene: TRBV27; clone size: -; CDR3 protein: ASSTTGTSVREQY
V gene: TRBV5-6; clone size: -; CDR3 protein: ASSLTADTQY
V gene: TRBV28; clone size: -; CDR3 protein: ASSLLRPGSYNEQF
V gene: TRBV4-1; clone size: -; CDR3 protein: ASSQDVADTQY
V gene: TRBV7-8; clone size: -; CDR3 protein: ASSSLAGGFEQY
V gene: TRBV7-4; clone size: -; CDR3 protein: ASSLSGTGGLGNQPQH
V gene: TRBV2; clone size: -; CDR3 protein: ASSQLSDRAGYGYT
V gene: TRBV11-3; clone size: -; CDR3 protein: ASSRDSFSTMNTEAF
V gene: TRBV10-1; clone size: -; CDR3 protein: ASSDHGQGDAAF
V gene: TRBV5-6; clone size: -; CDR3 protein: ASSLAASEIEAF
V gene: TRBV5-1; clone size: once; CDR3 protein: AKKVQGKSEQY
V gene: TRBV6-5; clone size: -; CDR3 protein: ASSLTGTNTEAF
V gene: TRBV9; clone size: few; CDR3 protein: ASSGGAGSLETQY
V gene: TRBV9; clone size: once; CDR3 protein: ASSVSLLSGGPADTQY
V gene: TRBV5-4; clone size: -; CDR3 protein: ASSYRDKGRETQY
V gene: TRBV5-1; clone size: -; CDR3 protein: ASSPQGADSPLH
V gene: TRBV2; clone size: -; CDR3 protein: ASSAPRSGARDTQY
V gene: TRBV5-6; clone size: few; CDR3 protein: ASSLGQGPLLEAF
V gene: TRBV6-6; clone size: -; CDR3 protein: ASSSTGVNYEQY
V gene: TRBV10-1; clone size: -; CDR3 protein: ASSGPSGLQF
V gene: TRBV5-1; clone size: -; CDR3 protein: ASSLGGHQGDTEAF
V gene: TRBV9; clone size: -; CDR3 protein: ASSETTQGAYGNTIY
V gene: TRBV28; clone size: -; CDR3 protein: ASCGEGGNTIY
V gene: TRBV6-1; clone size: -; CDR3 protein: ASIFVGGLDTQY
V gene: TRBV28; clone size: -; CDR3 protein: ASRSGTGDGYT
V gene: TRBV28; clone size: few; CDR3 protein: ASRSANEQF